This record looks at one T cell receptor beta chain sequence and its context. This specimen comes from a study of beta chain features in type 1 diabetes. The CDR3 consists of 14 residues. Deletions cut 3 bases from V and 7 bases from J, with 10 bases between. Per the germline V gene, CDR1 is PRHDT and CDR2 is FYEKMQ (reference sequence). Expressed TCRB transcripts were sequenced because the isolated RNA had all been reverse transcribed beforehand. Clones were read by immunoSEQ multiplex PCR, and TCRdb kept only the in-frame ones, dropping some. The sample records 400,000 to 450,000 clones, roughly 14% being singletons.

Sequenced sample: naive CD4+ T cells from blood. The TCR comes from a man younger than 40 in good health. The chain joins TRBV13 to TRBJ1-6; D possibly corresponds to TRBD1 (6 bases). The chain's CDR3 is CASSLGAWNSPLHF. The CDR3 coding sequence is TGTGCCAGCAGCTTGGGGGCTTGGAATTCACCCCTCCACTTT.